These 24 T cell receptor beta chains were sequenced from one sample in a study of blood T cell repertoires in COVID-19. Produced via immunoSEQ multiplex PCR; TCRdb's table is partial and in-frame only. This sample has 100,000 to 150,000 clones; 74% occur once, and the top ten carry around 5.9%. The sample comprised peripheral blood. Every receptor here comes from a man between 60 and 75 years old with acute or convalescent COVID-19.

This clone was seen a few times. The chain couples TRBV6-1 to TRBJ2-6; TRBD1 might be the D (5 bases). The CDR3 totals 15 residues. V gave up 2 bases and J gave up 2 bases, with 7 bases separating them. Germline CDR1 reads MNHNS; CDR2 reads SASEGT. Here the CDR3 DNA reads TGTGCCAGCAGTGAAAGGGGCGCTGGGGCCAACGTCCTGACTTTC. It translates to CASSERGAGANVLTF.

This chain connects TRBV7-6 to TRBJ1-4; D may be TRBD1 (5 bases). The CDR3 totals 13 residues. Germline V CDR1 and CDR2: SGHVS, FNYEAQ. Trimming pared 2 bases from V and 8 bases from J, leaving 9 bases between. The CDR3 DNA is TGTGCCAGCAGCTTATCAGGGTCAGAAAAACTGTTTTTT. It translates to CASSLSGSEKLFF.

This clone has only a few counts. Written as DNA, the CDR3 is TGCAGCGCCCACCTGGGGGGGGCGTTGGGTGCCCAGTACTTC. Residues: CSAHLGGALGAQYF. The rearrangement links TRBV29-1 to TRBJ2-5; the D gene is possibly TRBD2 (7 bases). With 7 bases removed from V and 9 bases from J, the gap between germline ends came to 24 bases. CDR1 and CDR2 from the germline V gene are SQVTM and ANQGSEA. This CDR3 comprises 14 residues.

CDR3 in amino acids: CATSRGQGGKNTEAFF. CDR3 DNA sequence: TGTGCCACCAGCAGGGGACAGGGAGGTAAGAACACTGAAGCTTTCTTT. The chain uses TRBV15 and TRBJ1-1; 9 bases agree with TRBD1. The germline V gene has CDR1 LNHNV and CDR2 YYDKDF (reference sequence). V gave up 3 bases and J gave up 1 base; unmatched junction bases: 6. This CDR3 has 16 amino acids. Supplemented by reference TRBV15 and TRBJ1-1, the full variable domain reads DAMVIQNPRYQVTQFGKPVTLSCSQTLNHNVMYWYQQKSSQAPKLLFHYYDKDFNNEADTPDNFQSRRPNTSFCFLDIRSPGLGDTAMYLCATSRGQGGKNTEAFFGQGTRLTVV.

This chain joins TRBV13 and TRBJ1-6; D remains unclear. V was pared by 2 bases and J by 7 bases, with 15 bases between. The CDR3 is 16 amino acids. Germline CDR1 and CDR2: PRHDT and FYEKMQ (reference sequence). Written as DNA, the CDR3 is TGTGCCAGCAGCTTATTTTCCCCTTACAGCAATTCACCCCTCCACTTT. The encoded protein is CASSLFSPYSNSPLHF.

The chain is built from TRBV4-1 and TRBJ1-1; tentatively, D is TRBD1 (5 bases). Germline V gene lookup returns CDR1 MGHRA and CDR2 YSYEKL. Trimming left V 1 base short and J 1 base short, with 10 bases between. This CDR3 region has 15 residues. The CDR3 spells CASSQVGAQNTEAFF. The CDR3, as DNA: TGCGCCAGCAGCCAAGTTGGGGCCCAGAACACTGAAGCTTTCTTT.

The J gene is TRBJ1-2, the V gene TRBV7-9; possibly TRBD1 for D (6 bases). CDR3 length: 12 amino acids. CDR1 SEHNR and CDR2 FQNEAQ come from the germline V gene (reference sequence). Trimming took off 6 bases at V and 6 bases at J, with 11 bases between the two ends. The chain's CDR3 is CASRFGQHGYTF. CDR3 DNA sequence: TGTGCCAGCAGGTTCGGACAGCATGGCTACACCTTC.

The chain employs TRBV5-6 and TRBJ2-5, with TRBD1 matching 7 bases. This CDR3 region has 15 residues. CDR1 and CDR2 from the germline V gene are SGHDT and YYEEEE. Losses at the gene ends were 4 bases for V and 0 bases for J; bases not matched to a gene: 6. CDR3 DNA: TGTGCCAGCAGCCTGACAGGGTCGTACCAAGAGACCCAGTACTTC. Protein product: CASSLTGSYQETQYF.

The V call is TRBV7-8, the J call TRBJ1-4; 8 bases are a match to TRBD1. Germline assignment: CDR1 SGHVS and CDR2 FQNEAQ. This CDR3 comprises 15 residues. Trimming at V came to 5 bases and at J to 4 bases, leaving 6 bases not matched to a gene. CDR3 loop: CASSVGTGYNEKLFF. CDR3 bases: TGTGCCAGCAGCGTGGGGACAGGATATAATGAAAAACTGTTTTTT.

This chain uses TRBV7-2 with TRBJ2-1, with 13 nucleotides matching TRBD2. The J segment lost 9 bases and the V segment lost 2 bases, leaving 7 bases of the junction unmatched. The germline gives CDR1 SGHTA, CDR2 FQGNSA. This CDR3 contains 16 residues. DNA of the CDR3: TGTGCCAGCAGCTTACAACTAGCGGGGGGGCTGGGTGAGCAGTTCTTC. This translates into CASSLQLAGGLGEQFF.

This chain connects TRBV27 to TRBJ2-7; D may be TRBD2 (6 bases). The V gene lost 6 bases and the J gene lost 7 bases, with 16 bases spanning the gap. Germline V lookup: CDR1 MNHEY, CDR2 SMNVEV (reference sequence). The CDR3 is 13 amino acids. CDR3: CASRRELGREQYF. The CDR3 nucleotides read TGTGCCAGCAGGAGAGAATTGGGGAGGGAGCAGTACTTC.

This clone was recorded a few times. This chain uses TRBV6-1 with TRBJ1-6; D is unresolved. The CDR3 is 19 residues long. Germline V gene lookup returns CDR1 MNHNS and CDR2 SASEGT. V lost 2 bases to trimming and J lost 7 bases, with 24 bases between them. The CDR3 coding sequence is TGTGCCAGCAGTGAATATTCCCCCGCATTCGGGTTCGAGAATTCACCCCTCCACTTT. This sequence encodes CASSEYSPAFGFENSPLHF.

This clone was observed a handful of times. V is TRBV7-9 and J is TRBJ1-2, with 9 bases that match TRBD1. V was pared by 3 bases and J by 8 bases, with 7 bases of the junction left unmatched. CDR1 is SEHNR, CDR2 FQNEAQ, per germline (reference sequence). This CDR3 contains 14 residues. The CDR3 nucleotides read TGTGCCAGCAGCTTGGGGACAGGGATCAAGGGCTACACCTTC. It yields the protein CASSLGTGIKGYTF.

The chain couples TRBV18 to TRBJ2-5, with a possible D match to TRBD2 (6 bases). Deletions cut 7 bases from V and 5 bases from J, with 11 bases between. From germline, CDR1 is KGHSH and CDR2 LQKENI. The CDR3 is made up of 12 amino acids. The CDR3 protein is CASCRGGETQYF. The CDR3 bases are TGTGCCAGCTGTCGAGGAGGGGAGACCCAGTACTTC.

V usage is TRBV10-3 and J usage is TRBJ2-3, with TRBD2 identical over 13 bases. Germline V lookup: CDR1 ENHRY, CDR2 SYGVKD. J lost 2 bases, V lost 0 bases, and 8 bases had no gene match. CDR3 size: 19 residues. The CDR3 sequence is CAISESSTSGGAFTDTQYF. The CDR3 DNA follows: TGTGCCATCAGTGAGTCCTCTACTAGCGGGGGGGCCTTCACAGATACGCAGTATTTT.

The rearrangement joins TRBV6-5 to TRBJ1-4; the match to TRBD1 covers 10 bases. Germline lookup yields CDR1 MNHEY and CDR2 SVGAGI. This CDR3 comprises 14 residues. After removal of 6 bases from V and 10 bases from J, the junction contained 8 bases not matched to a gene. CDR3 region: CASRRQGAGRKLFF. The DNA of the CDR3 is TGTGCCAGCAGAAGACAGGGGGCAGGGAGAAAACTGTTTTTT.

The chain couples TRBV9 to TRBJ2-7; 10 bases align to TRBD1. The CDR3 runs 14 residues. Germline trimming cut 3 bases from V and 5 bases from J; bases unmatched to any gene: 5. Germline V gene data show CDR1 as SGDLS and CDR2 as YYNGEE. The CDR3 reads CASSGDRGGNEQYF. The CDR3, as DNA: TGTGCCAGCAGCGGGGACAGGGGTGGCAACGAGCAGTACTTC.

The chain joins TRBV7-2 to TRBJ2-3, with 7 bases identical to TRBD2. Looked up from germline, CDR1 is SGHTA and CDR2 is FQGNSA. The V and J ends lost 1 base and 3 bases, in that order; junction bases with no gene match: 4. This CDR3 has 15 residues. Written as DNA, the CDR3 is TGTGCCAGCAGCTTAGGAAGCGGGGTGACAGATACGCAGTATTTT. Its protein is CASSLGSGVTDTQYF.

V usage is TRBV24-1 and J usage is TRBJ2-1; TRBD2 matches at 7 bases. The junction had 6 bases not matched to a gene; V was cut back by 1 base and J by 4 bases. The CDR3 runs to 16 residues. The germline V gene has CDR1 KGHDR and CDR2 SFDVKD. This chain's CDR3 is CATSDFQGGNYNEQFF. DNA of the CDR3: TGTGCCACCAGTGATTTCCAGGGAGGGAATTACAATGAGCAGTTCTTC.

The chain uses TRBV19 and TRBJ1-5, with D possibly being TRBD1 (5 bases). Between the trimmed V and J ends, which lost 5 bases and 0 bases, there was a span of 14 bases. CDR3 size: 16 residues. Looked up from germline, CDR1 is LNHDA and CDR2 is SQIVND (reference sequence). The CDR3: CASSDLHRYSNQPQHF. The CDR3 nucleotides read TGTGCCAGTAGTGACTTACACAGGTATAGCAATCAGCCCCAGCATTTT.

This rearrangement joins TRBV7-9 to TRBJ1-6; D is possibly TRBD1 (6 bases). The germline V gene encodes CDR1 SEHNR and CDR2 FQNEAQ (reference sequence). The CDR3 is made up of 13 amino acids. The germline V and J ends were trimmed by 4 bases and 8 bases, with 9 bases remaining between them. In DNA form, the CDR3 reads TGTGCCAGCAGCTCGACAGGCGATTCACCCCTCCACTTT. It codes for CASSSTGDSPLHF.

The chain employs TRBV5-1 and TRBJ1-2, with TRBD1 matching over 11 bases. CDR3 length: 14 amino acids. J lost 5 bases, V lost 7 bases, and 7 bases had no gene match. The germline V gene encodes CDR1 SGHRS and CDR2 YFSETQ. The CDR3 spells CASGTDRGHYGYTF. The CDR3 region has the DNA TGCGCCAGCGGGACGGACAGGGGGCATTATGGCTACACCTTC.

The chain has TRBV18 and TRBJ2-3; weak D call: TRBD1 (5 bases). This CDR3 region has 13 residues. Trimming cost V 5 bases and J 2 bases, with 8 bases left between them. In germline, CDR1 is KGHSH, CDR2 LQKENI. The DNA of the CDR3 is TGTGCCAGCTCAAAGGGGCCCACAGATACGCAGTATTTT. This translates into CASSKGPTDTQYF.

This chain uses TRBV6-6 with TRBJ2-3; maybe TRBD1 (6 bases). The V end lost 5 bases, the J end lost 2 bases, and 17 bases lay between the germline ends. This CDR3 comprises 16 residues. Germline CDR1 reads MNHNY; CDR2 reads SVGAGI (reference sequence). The CDR3 nucleotides are TGTGCCAGCAGTCGTTACAGGGCAGGTAACACAGATACGCAGTATTTT. Its translation is CASSRYRAGNTDTQYF.